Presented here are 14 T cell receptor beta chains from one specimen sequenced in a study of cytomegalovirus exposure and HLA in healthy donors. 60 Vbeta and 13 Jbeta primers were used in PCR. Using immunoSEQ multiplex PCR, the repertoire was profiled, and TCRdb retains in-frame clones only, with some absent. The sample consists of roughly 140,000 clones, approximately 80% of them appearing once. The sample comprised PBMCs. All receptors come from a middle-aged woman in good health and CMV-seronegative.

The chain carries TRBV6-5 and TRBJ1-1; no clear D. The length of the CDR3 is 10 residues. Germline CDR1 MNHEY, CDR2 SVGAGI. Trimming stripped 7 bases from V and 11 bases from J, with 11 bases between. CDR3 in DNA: TGTGCCAGCATGGAGGATCGCGCTTTCTTT. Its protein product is CASMEDRAFF.

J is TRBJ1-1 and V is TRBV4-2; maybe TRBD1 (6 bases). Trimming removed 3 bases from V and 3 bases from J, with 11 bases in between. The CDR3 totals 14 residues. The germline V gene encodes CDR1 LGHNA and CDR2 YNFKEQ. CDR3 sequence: CASSHTGPDTEAFF. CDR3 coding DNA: TGTGCCAGCAGCCATACAGGGCCCGACACTGAAGCTTTCTTT.

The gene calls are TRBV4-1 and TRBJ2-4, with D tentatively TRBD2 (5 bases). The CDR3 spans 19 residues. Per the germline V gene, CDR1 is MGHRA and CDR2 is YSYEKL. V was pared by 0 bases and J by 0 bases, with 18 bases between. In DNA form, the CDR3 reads TGCGCCAGCAGCCAAGAAACCGCGGGCTATATTCTAGCCAAAAACATTCAGTACTTC. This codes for CASSQETAGYILAKNIQYF.

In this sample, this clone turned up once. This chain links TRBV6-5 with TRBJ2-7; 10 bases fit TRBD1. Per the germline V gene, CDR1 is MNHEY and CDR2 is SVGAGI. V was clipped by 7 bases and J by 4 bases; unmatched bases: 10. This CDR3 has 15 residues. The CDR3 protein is CASTSRRGQGYEQYF. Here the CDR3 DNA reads TGTGCCAGCACCTCCCGAAGGGGACAGGGGTACGAGCAGTACTTC.

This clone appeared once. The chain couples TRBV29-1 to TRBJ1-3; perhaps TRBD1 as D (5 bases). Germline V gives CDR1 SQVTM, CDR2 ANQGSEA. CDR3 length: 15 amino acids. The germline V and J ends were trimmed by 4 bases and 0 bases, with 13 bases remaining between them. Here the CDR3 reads CSVGGVVSSGNTIYF. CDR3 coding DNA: TGCAGCGTTGGGGGGGTAGTAAGCTCTGGAAACACCATATATTTT.

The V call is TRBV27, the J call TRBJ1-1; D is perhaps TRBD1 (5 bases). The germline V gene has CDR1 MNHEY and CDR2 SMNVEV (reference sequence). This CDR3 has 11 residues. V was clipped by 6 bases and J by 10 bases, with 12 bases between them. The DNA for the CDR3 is TGTGCCAGCAGGACCAGGGAGGTAGCTTTCTTT. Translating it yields CASRTREVAFF.

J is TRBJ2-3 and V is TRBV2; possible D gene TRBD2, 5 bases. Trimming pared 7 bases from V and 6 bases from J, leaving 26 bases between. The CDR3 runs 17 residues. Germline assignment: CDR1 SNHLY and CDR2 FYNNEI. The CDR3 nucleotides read TGTGCCAGCAATTTTGGGGAGATTGTAACGCGAGGGGATACGCAGTATTTT. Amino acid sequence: CASNFGEIVTRGDTQYF.

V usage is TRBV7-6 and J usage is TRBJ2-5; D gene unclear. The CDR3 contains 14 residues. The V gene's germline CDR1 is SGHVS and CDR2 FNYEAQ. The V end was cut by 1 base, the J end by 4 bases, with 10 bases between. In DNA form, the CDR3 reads TGTGCCAGCAGCTTAGGCACCTCGCGAGAGACCCAGTACTTC. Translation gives CASSLGTSRETQYF.

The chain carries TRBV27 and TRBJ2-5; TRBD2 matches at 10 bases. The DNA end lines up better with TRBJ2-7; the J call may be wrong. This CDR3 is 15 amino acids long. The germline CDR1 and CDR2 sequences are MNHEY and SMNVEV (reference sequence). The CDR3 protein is CASSLRLAGVHEQYF. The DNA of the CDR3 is TGTGCCAGCAGTTTAAGGCTAGCGGGAGTCCACGAGCAGTACTTC.

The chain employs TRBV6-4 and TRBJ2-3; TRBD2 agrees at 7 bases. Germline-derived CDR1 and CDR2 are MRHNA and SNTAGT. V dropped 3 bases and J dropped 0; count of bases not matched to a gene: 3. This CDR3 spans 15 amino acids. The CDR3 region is CASSEKAGSTDTQYF. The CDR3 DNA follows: TGTGCCAGCAGTGAGAAAGCGGGGAGCACAGATACGCAGTATTTT.

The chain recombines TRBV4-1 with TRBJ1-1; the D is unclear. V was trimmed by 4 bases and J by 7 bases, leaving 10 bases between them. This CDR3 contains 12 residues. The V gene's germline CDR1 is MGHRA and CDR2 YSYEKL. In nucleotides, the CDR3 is TGCGCCAGCAGCCCTCTCCGGGGTGAAGCTTTCTTT. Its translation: CASSPLRGEAFF.

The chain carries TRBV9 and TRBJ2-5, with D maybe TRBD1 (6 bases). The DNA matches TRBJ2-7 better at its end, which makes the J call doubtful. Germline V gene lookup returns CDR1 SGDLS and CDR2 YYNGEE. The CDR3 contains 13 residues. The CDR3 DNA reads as TGTGCCAGCAGCGGACGGACAGAAGGCGAGCAGTACTTC. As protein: CASSGRTEGEQYF.

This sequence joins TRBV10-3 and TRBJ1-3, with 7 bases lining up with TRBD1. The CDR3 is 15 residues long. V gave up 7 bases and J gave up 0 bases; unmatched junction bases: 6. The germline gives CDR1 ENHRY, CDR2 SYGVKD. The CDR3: CAITSGQLSGNTIYF. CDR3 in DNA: TGTGCCATCACCTCGGGACAGCTCTCTGGAAACACCATATATTTT.

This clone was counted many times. In nucleotides, the CDR3 is TGTGCCAGCAGTGTCCGCCAGGGTACTAGCACAGATACGCAGTATTTT. Translated: CASSVRQGTSTDTQYF. The rearrangement links TRBV6-1 to TRBJ2-3, with a weak D call TRBD1 (5 bases). CDR3 length: 16 residues. Trimming cost V 4 bases and J 0 bases, with 14 bases left between them. The V gene's germline CDR1 is MNHNS and CDR2 SASEGT.